What follows are 23 T cell receptor beta chains derived from one specimen sequenced in a study of cytomegalovirus exposure and HLA in healthy donors. The PCR was carried out with 60 Vbeta primers and 13 Jbeta primers. Generated by immunoSEQ multiplex PCR, the TCRdb table keeps only in-frame clones and is missing some. The table shows under 200,000 clones, with around 65% occurring only once. Specimen: PBMCs. The receptor set was obtained from a woman aged 40 to 50 in good health and CMV-seropositive.

The chain is built from TRBV29-1 and TRBJ2-7, with 7 nucleotides matching TRBD1. Germline V gene data show CDR1 as SQVTM and CDR2 as ANQGSEA. This CDR3 has 14 amino acids. The J segment lost 0 bases and the V segment lost 7 bases, leaving 9 bases of the junction unmatched. This chain's CDR3 is CSAQGDTTSYEQYF. CDR3 DNA: TGCAGCGCCCAGGGGGACACCACCTCCTACGAGCAGTACTTC.

The J gene is TRBJ2-3, the V gene TRBV11-2; D call uncertain. The germline V gene has CDR1 SGHAT and CDR2 FQNNGV. Trimming cost V 1 base and J 6 bases, with 11 bases left between them. The CDR3 length is 14 residues. Written as DNA, the CDR3 is TGTGCCAGCAGCTTAGCGGTTCGAATCGATACGCAGTATTTT. Translated: CASSLAVRIDTQYF. The whole variable domain, remainder taken from reference TRBV11-2 and TRBJ2-3, is EAGVAQSPRYKIIEKRQSVAFWCNPISGHATLYWYQQILGQGPKLLIQFQNNGVVDDSQLPKDRFSAERLKGVDSTLKIQPAKLEDSAVYLCASSLAVRIDTQYFGPGTRLTVL.

V gene TRBV4-2 combines with J gene TRBJ1-3; TRBD1 might be the D (5 bases). The germline V and J ends were trimmed by 0 bases and 0 bases, with 9 bases remaining between them. The V gene's germline CDR1 is LGHNA and CDR2 YNFKEQ. The CDR3 sequence is 16 residues long. CDR3 residues: CASSQDGAGSGNTIYF. CDR3 sequence (DNA): TGTGCCAGCAGCCAAGATGGGGCAGGCTCTGGAAACACCATATATTTT.

The V call is TRBV6-1, the J call TRBJ1-5; no firm D call. V dropped 4 bases and J dropped 3 bases, with 10 bases sitting between them. Germline lookup yields CDR1 MNHNS and CDR2 SASEGT. The CDR3 runs 14 residues. This chain's CDR3 is CASSVLELNQPQHF. DNA of the CDR3: TGTGCCAGCAGTGTATTAGAGCTCAATCAGCCCCAGCATTTT.

Only a few counts were recorded for this clone. This chain links TRBV9 with TRBJ2-1; 12 nucleotides match TRBD2. Germline CDR1 SGDLS, CDR2 YYNGEE. The V and J ends lost 4 bases and 8 bases, in that order; junction bases with no gene match: 7. The CDR3 totals 15 residues. The chain's CDR3 is CASSPRTSGIHEQFF. For the CDR3, the DNA is TGTGCCAGCAGCCCCCGGACTAGCGGGATCCATGAGCAGTTCTTC.

The chain recombines TRBV4-2 with TRBJ1-5, with 7 bases that match TRBD1. CDR1 LGHNA and CDR2 YNFKEQ come from the germline V gene. This CDR3 has 17 amino acids. Trimming removed 1 base from V and 2 bases from J; junction bases left unmatched: 8. The CDR3 loop is CASSQGSTGNGNQPQHF. As DNA, the CDR3 is TGTGCCAGCAGCCAAGGTTCGACAGGGAATGGCAATCAGCCCCAGCATTTT.

V is TRBV19 and J is TRBJ1-2; weak D call: TRBD1 (6 bases). Trimming shortened V by 1 base and J by 1 base, and 7 bases separated the two germline ends. Germline CDR1 LNHDA, CDR2 SQIVND (reference sequence). The CDR3 is 14 residues long. The CDR3 protein is CASSIGDNNYGYTF. CDR3 nucleotides: TGTGCCAGTAGTATAGGGGACAATAACTATGGCTACACCTTC.

This clone was detected only a few times. The rearrangement joins TRBV6-5 to TRBJ2-5, with a possible D match to TRBD1 (5 bases). This CDR3 is 11 amino acids long. Trimming removed 8 bases from V and 7 bases from J, with 11 bases in between. CDR1 and CDR2 (germline): MNHEY, SVGAGI. The CDR3 loop is CASQGWGTQYF. CDR3 DNA sequence: TGTGCCAGCCAGGGCTGGGGGACCCAGTACTTC.

The chain is built from TRBV5-1 and TRBJ2-5, with TRBD2 matching over 13 bases. The better agreement between TRBJ2-7 and the DNA end casts doubt on the J call. The germline CDR1 and CDR2 sequences are SGHRS and YFSETQ. The CDR3 spans 15 residues. The CDR3 region has the DNA TGCGCCAGCAGCTTGACTAGCGGGAGGGCGTACGAGCAGTACTTC. Translation gives CASSLTSGRAYEQYF.

The chain is built from TRBV4-3 and TRBJ2-1; 9 bases are a match to TRBD2. The germline gives CDR1 LGHNA, CDR2 YSLEER. The CDR3 sequence is 18 residues long. The V segment lost 1 base and the J segment 0 bases; nucleotides outside the gene matches: 7. The CDR3 sequence: CASSQGTSARSSYNEQFF. The CDR3 DNA reads TGCGCCAGCAGCCAAGGGACTAGCGCTAGGAGCTCCTACAATGAGCAGTTCTTC.

V and J are TRBV7-2 and TRBJ2-2, with 13 nucleotides matching TRBD2. Germline V gives CDR1 SGHTA, CDR2 FQGNSA. The J segment lost 3 bases and the V segment lost 4 bases, leaving 5 bases of the junction unmatched. The CDR3 contains 17 residues. The CDR3 loop is CASSWGLAGPDTGELFF. The CDR3 bases are TGTGCCAGCAGCTGGGGACTAGCGGGGCCGGACACCGGGGAGCTGTTTTTT.

This chain uses TRBV6-5 with TRBJ1-1; maybe TRBD1 (6 bases). The CDR3 is 13 amino acids. Germline V gene lookup returns CDR1 MNHEY and CDR2 SVGAGI. V lost 11 bases and J 1 base, leaving 14 bases between the germline ends. The CDR3 DNA reads TGTGCCGGTCGCGTGGGGGCGAACACTGAAGCTTTCTTT. Its protein product is CAGRVGANTEAFF.

This chain uses TRBV28 with TRBJ1-4; 7 positions match TRBD1. Germline-derived CDR1 and CDR2 are MDHEN and SYDVKM. J lost 8 bases, V lost 4 bases, and 10 bases had no gene match. The CDR3 spans 15 residues. CDR3 nucleotides: TGTGCCAGCAGTTCGGGACAGCCCCCGAGGGAAAAACTGTTTTTT. Residues: CASSSGQPPREKLFF.

The chain couples TRBV18 to TRBJ1-5; D unclear. Germline CDR1 reads KGHSH; CDR2 reads LQKENI. The CDR3 contains 14 residues. V was shortened by 3 bases and J by 1 base, with 7 bases between the two germline ends. The CDR3 reads CASSPNRSNQPQHF. DNA for the CDR3: TGTGCCAGCTCACCTAACAGAAGCAATCAGCCCCAGCATTTT.

The gene calls are TRBV11-2 and TRBJ2-7; D perhaps matches TRBD1 (5 bases). The germline V gene encodes CDR1 SGHAT and CDR2 FQNNGV. Trimming took off 2 bases at V and 4 bases at J, with 12 bases between the two ends. This CDR3 is 14 amino acids long. CDR3 bases: TGTGCCAGCAGCTTAAGTGCGACAGAGTACGAGCAGTACTTC. It is translated as CASSLSATEYEQYF. Full variable domain (remainder filled in from reference TRBV11-2 and TRBJ2-7): EAGVAQSPRYKIIEKRQSVAFWCNPISGHATLYWYQQILGQGPKLLIQFQNNGVVDDSQLPKDRFSAERLKGVDSTLKIQPAKLEDSAVYLCASSLSATEYEQYFGPGTRLTVT.

This chain joins TRBV19 and TRBJ2-6; D is ambiguous. CDR1 is LNHDA and CDR2 is SQIVND in the germline V gene (reference sequence). The CDR3 is 16 amino acids. V lost 3 bases and J 1 base, leaving 10 bases between the germline ends. The DNA for the CDR3 is TGTGCCAGTAGTATGGTATTCGGGTCTGGGGCCAACGTCCTGACTTTC. Amino acids: CASSMVFGSGANVLTF.

This clone was detected only a few times. The J gene is TRBJ2-1, the V gene TRBV10-1; D is uncertain. CDR1 and CDR2 from the germline V gene are WNHNN and SYGVQD (reference sequence). V was shortened by 0 bases and J by 7 bases, with 4 bases between the two germline ends. The CDR3 length is 12 residues. The CDR3 DNA reads as TGCGCCAGCAGTGAGTCGCAGAATGAGCAGTTCTTC. Its protein product is CASSESQNEQFF.

The chain employs TRBV6-5 and TRBJ2-1; perhaps TRBD1 as D (5 bases). Per germline, CDR1 MNHEY and CDR2 SVGAGI. CDR3 length: 16 residues. Trimming removed 4 bases at V and 0 bases at J, with 13 bases between. The CDR3 region has the DNA TGTGCCAGCAGTTTAGGGGTTCCAAGCTCCTACAATGAGCAGTTCTTC. Translated, it gives CASSLGVPSSYNEQFF.

The chain recombines TRBV28 with TRBJ2-3; 8 bases fit TRBD2. The V gene's germline CDR1 is MDHEN and CDR2 SYDVKM. J gave up 4 bases and V 6 bases, and 9 bases lay outside the gene matches. This CDR3 comprises 15 residues. CDR3 DNA: TGTGCCAGCAGCGCCGGGACTAGGTCGGCAGATACGCAGTATTTT. Translation: CASSAGTRSADTQYF.

The chain employs TRBV4-2 and TRBJ1-1; tentatively, D is TRBD1 (5 bases). This CDR3 spans 14 amino acids. Trimming shortened V by 1 base and J by 9 bases, and 15 bases separated the two germline ends. Germline V CDR1 and CDR2: LGHNA, YNFKEQ. CDR3 sequence: CASSQVGEGLQAFF. For the CDR3, the DNA is TGTGCCAGCAGCCAAGTAGGGGAGGGGCTCCAAGCTTTCTTT.

This clone has only one observation. This chain uses TRBV18 with TRBJ1-5; D remains ambiguous. CDR1 is KGHSH, CDR2 LQKENI, per germline. Deletions cut 3 bases from V and 6 bases from J, with 18 bases between. The CDR3 totals 16 residues. The CDR3 is CASSPIEQVQSQPQHF. CDR3 in DNA: TGTGCCAGCTCACCTATCGAGCAGGTTCAGAGTCAGCCCCAGCATTTT.

The chain links TRBV2 to TRBJ1-5; tentatively, D is TRBD1 (6 bases). Germline values: CDR1 SNHLY, CDR2 FYNNEI. Trimming took 4 bases from V and 2 from J, leaving 15 bases between them. The CDR3 sequence is 16 residues long. The CDR3 bases are TGTGCCAGCAGTGGAGGGGGGGTGGGGGGCAATCAGCCCCAGCATTTT. Amino acid sequence: CASSGGGVGGNQPQHF.

V is TRBV7-9 and J is TRBJ2-7; 8 bases are shared with TRBD1. The CDR3 covers 14 residues. The V and J ends lost 0 bases and 7 bases, in that order; junction bases with no gene match: 5. Germline loops: CDR1 SEHNR, CDR2 FQNEAQ (reference sequence). CDR3 region: CASSLAGQVCEQYF. The CDR3 nucleotides are TGTGCCAGCAGCTTAGCGGGACAGGTTTGTGAGCAGTACTTC.